This paragraph reports one T cell receptor beta chain. Germline-derived CDR1 and CDR2 are LGHNA and YSLEER. With V trimmed by 1 base and J by 6 bases, 18 bases remained unmatched. The CDR3 is 19 amino acids. The data belong to a study of cytomegalovirus exposure and HLA in healthy donors. The PCR employed 60 Vbeta primers together with 13 Jbeta primers. The assay was immunoSEQ multiplex PCR, and TCRdb's table has in-frame clones only and misses some. The sample lists fewer than 200,000 clones, approximately 70% occurring once. The sequencing input was PBMCs. This TCR derives from a woman aged 25 to 39 in good health and CMV-seronegative. This rearrangement joins TRBV4-3 to TRBJ2-7; TRBD1 matches at 10 bases. The CDR3 is CASSQVTPGQGPFGFEQYF. Here the CDR3 DNA reads TGCGCCAGCAGCCAAGTAACGCCGGGACAGGGGCCTTTCGGGTTCGAGCAGTACTTC.